This record covers a single T cell receptor beta chain. The antigen is not known. As TCR cDNA was made by 5'RACE template switching, a universal primer site and UMIs were added. TCRdb redid the calling of the 5' RACE reads with MiXCR, one entry per CDR3 protein. This table has about 580,000 distinct CDR3 sequences, around 16% appearing once. These data come from a study of T cells after yellow fever vaccination. General study results and limits: A secondary response was less intense yet reached its peak sooner, at day 5 versus 15. It was a small share of clonotypes that appeared in both CD4 and CD8 compartments. Highly abundant clonotypes carried over from the bulk population could end up in FACS-sorted repertoires as contaminants.

Per germline, CDR1 SGHAT and CDR2 FQNNGV. The CDR3 has 19 residues. Trimming stripped 5 bases from V and 2 bases from J, with 25 bases between. V is TRBV11-2 and J is TRBJ2-1, with D tentatively TRBD1 (7 bases). This clonotype was obtained from a man between 18 and 29 years old who received the YFV17D yellow fever vaccine. The sequences come from PBMCs, collected 5 days after the first yellow fever vaccination. The CDR3 DNA is TGTGCCAGCAGCACAGGGGTGTTGGGACTCCGAAGTCCCTACAATGAGCAGTTCTTC. Protein sequence: CASSTGVLGLRSPYNEQFF.